The TCR beta chain described here comes from a study of T cells expressing NK-cell markers. The study, taken as a whole, reports: Several donors likewise had their CD3+CD56-NKG2C+ fraction led by these clonotypes. Each of roughly six donors carried dominant NKG2C+ clonotypes accounting for roughly 1.0-7.5% of CD8+ T cells.

This CDR3 is 12 amino acids long. Germline CDR1 is LGHDT and CDR2 is YNNKEL (reference sequence). In regard to this clonotype: The antigen is undetermined.

UMIs were included in TCR beta cDNA generated by 5'RACE template switching. TCRdb reworked the 5' RACE reads into one entry per CDR3 protein, no DNA. This table lists hundreds of thousands of distinct CDR3 sequences. The chain uses TRBV3-1 and TRBJ2-7; TCRdb's D gene call, TRBD1, goes unchecked for lack of DNA. The TCR sequence derives from a man aged 18 to 69 in good health. The sample was blood T cells: a sorted CD56 or NKG2C T cell subset, CD4+ or CD8+ T cells, or bulk PBMC T cells (not recorded which). CDR3 loop: CASSQLGGEQYF.